This T cell receptor (beta chain) was recovered during a study of breast tumors, draining lymph nodes, adjacent tissues. MiXCR was run by TCRdb on the multiplex PCR reads, yielding one entry per CDR3 protein. In the table there are about 24,000 distinct CDR3 sequences, approximately 70% of which are singletons. Trimming left V 1 base short and J 2 bases short, with 5 bases between. The length of the CDR3 is 13 residues. The TCR was taken from a female donor with breast cancer. Some clones in this sample may be carry-over from other donors' samples. The chain employs TRBV12-3 or TRBV12-4 and TRBJ2-5, with D uncertain. The source material was tumor-adjacent breast tissue. The CDR3 here is CASSLEVQETQYF. CDR3 coding DNA: TGTGCCAGCAGTTTAGAGGTGCAAGAGACCCAGTACTTC.